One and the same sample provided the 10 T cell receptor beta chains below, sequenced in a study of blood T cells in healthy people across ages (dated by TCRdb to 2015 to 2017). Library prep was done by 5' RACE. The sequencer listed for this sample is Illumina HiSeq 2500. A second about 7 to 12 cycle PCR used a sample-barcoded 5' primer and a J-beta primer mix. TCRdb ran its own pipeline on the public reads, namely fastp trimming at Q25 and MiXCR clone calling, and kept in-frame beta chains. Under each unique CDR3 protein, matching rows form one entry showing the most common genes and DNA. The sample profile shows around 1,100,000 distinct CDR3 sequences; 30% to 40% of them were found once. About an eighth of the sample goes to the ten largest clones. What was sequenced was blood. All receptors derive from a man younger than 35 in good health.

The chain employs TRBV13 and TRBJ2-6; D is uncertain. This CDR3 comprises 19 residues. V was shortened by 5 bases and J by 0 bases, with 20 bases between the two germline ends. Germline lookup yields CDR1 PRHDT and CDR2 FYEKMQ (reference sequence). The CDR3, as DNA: TGTGCCAGCAGCCGCTCAAGAACCATCCCTAGCTCTGGGGCCAACGTCCTGACTTTC. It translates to CASSRSRTIPSSGANVLTF.

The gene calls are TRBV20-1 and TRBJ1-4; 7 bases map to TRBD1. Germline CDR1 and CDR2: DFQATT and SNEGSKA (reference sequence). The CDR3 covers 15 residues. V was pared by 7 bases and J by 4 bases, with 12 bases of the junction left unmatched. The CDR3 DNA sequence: TGCAGTGTTACCCCGAATACAGGGGATAATGAAAAACTGTTTTTT. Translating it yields CSVTPNTGDNEKLFF.

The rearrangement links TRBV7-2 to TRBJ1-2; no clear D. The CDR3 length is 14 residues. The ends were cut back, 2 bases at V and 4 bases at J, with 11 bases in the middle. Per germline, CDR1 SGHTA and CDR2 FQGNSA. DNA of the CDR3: TGTGCCAGCAGCTTACAAGGAGAAGGCTATGGCTACACCTTC. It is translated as CASSLQGEGYGYTF. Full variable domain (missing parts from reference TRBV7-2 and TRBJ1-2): GAGVSQSPSNKVTEKGKDVELRCDPISGHTALYWYRQSLGQGLEFLIYFQGNSAPDKSGLPSDRFSAERTGGSVSTLTIQRTQQEDSAVYLCASSLQGEGYGYTFGSGTRLTVV.

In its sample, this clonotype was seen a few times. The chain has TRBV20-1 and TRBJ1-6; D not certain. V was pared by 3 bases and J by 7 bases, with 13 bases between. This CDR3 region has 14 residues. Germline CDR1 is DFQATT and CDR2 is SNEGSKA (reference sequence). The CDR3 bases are TGCAGTGCTAGGATCGAAACGGCAAATTCACCCCTCCACTTT. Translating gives CSARIETANSPLHF.

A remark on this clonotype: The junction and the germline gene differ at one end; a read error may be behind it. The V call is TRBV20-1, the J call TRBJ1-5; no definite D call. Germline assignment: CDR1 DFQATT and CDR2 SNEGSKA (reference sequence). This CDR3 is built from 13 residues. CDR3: CSAGDRSNQPQHF. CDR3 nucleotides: TGCAGTGCTGGAGACCGGAGCAATCAGCCCCAGCATTTT.

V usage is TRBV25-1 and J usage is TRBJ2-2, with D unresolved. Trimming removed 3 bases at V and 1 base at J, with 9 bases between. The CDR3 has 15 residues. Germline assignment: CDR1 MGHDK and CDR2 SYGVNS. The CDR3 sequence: CASSERSGNTGELFF. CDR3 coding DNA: TGTGCCAGCAGTGAGCGATCAGGGAACACCGGGGAGCTGTTTTTT.

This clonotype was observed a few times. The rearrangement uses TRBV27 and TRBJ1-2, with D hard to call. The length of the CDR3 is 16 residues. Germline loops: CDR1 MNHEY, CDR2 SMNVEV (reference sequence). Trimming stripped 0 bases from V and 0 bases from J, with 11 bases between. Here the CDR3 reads CASSLSVGNTNYGYTF. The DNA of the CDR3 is TGTGCCAGCAGTTTATCTGTAGGGAACACTAACTATGGCTACACCTTC.

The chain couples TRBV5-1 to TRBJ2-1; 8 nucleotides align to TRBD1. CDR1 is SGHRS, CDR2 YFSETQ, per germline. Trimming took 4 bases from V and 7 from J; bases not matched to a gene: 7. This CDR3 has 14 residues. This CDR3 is CASSRPGGWNEQFF. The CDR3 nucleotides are TGCGCCAGCAGCCGGCCAGGGGGCTGGAATGAGCAGTTCTTC.

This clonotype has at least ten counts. DNA of the CDR3: TGTGCCAGCTCACTGGGAGCCCAAGAGACCCAGTACTTC. Translating gives CASSLGAQETQYF. The genes are TRBV18 and TRBJ2-5; maybe TRBD2 (5 bases). CDR3 length equals 13 residues. Trimming removed 4 bases at V and 1 base at J, with 7 bases between. In germline, CDR1 is KGHSH, CDR2 LQKENI. The full variable domain, rest sourced from reference TRBV18 and TRBJ2-5, is NAGVMQNPRHLVRRRGQEARLRCSPMKGHSHVYWYRQLPEEGLKFMVYLQKENIIDESGMPKERFSAEFPKEGPSILRIQQVVRGDSAAYFCASSLGAQETQYFGPGTRLLVL.

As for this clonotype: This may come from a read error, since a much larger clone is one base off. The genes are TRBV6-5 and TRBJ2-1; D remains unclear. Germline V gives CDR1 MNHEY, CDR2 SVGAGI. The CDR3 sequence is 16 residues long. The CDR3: CASSYSILKTYNGQFF. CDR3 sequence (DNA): TGTGCCAGCAGTTACTCGATTCTCAAGACTTACAATGGGCAGTTCTTC.